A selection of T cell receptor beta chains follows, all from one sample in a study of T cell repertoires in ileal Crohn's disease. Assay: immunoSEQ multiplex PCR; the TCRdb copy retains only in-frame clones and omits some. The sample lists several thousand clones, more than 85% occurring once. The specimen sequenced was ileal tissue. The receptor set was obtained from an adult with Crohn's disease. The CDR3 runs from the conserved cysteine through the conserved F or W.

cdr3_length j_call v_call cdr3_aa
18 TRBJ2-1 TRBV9 CASSVGSGLPSSYNEQFF
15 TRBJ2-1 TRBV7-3 CASSPYQRGHNEQFF
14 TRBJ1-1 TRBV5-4 CASSLKGEDTEAFF
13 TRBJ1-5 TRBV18 CASSPWRDQPQHF
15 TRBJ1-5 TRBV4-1 CASSQEGGYNQPQHF
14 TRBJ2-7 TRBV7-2 CASTISGGAYEQYF
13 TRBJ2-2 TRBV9 CASSVATNGELFF
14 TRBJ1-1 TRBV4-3 CASSPPDRGTEAFF
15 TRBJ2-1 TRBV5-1 CASSLEGLAGLEQFF
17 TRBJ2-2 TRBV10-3 CAISELTRDRGTGELFF
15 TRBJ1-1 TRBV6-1 CASSAWSSMNTEAFF
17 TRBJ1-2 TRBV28 CASSFRRFSSFNYGYTF
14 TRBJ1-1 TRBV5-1 CASSGDRDWGVAFF
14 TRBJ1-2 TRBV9 CASSTDRSNYGYTF
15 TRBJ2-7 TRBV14 CASSKIVSGRYEQYF
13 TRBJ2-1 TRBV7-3 CASSFEGEGEQFF
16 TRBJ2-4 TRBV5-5 CASSLGWGRAKNIQYF
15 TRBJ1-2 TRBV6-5 CASSYSGAGSYGYTF
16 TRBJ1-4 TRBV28 CATNSPSLATNEKLFF
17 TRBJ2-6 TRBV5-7 CASIQLCVQSRANVLTF
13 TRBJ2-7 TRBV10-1 CASSRDWGAQQYF
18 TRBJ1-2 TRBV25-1 CASSELFGQVERNYGYTF
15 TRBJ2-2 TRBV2 CASSDYSGRVGELFF
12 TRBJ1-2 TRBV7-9 CASSLLSRGYTF
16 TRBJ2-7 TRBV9 CASSRSPGRQGKGQYF
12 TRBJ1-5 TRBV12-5 CASGLVSGPQHF
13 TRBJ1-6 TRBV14 CASSRRQNSPLHF
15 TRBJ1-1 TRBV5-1 CASSLGGTAATEAFF
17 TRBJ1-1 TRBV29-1 CSVEDISRGRMNTEAFF
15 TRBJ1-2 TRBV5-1 CASSPGGLRAYGYTF
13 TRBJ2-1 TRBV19 CASSIIAYNEQFF
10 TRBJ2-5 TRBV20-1 CSASGETQYF
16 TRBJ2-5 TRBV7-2 CASSYQTSGGQETQYF
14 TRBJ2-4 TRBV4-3 CASSQEWRGNIQYF
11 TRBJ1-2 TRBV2 CASSDYGGYTF
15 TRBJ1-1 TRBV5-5 CASSLNRGRNTEAFF
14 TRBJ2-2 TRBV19 CASSFSRGTGELFF
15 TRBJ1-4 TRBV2 CASSEGGTANEKLFF
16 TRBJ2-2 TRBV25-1 CASSELVQGNAGELFF
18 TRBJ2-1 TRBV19 CASSPLWGSLSSYNEQFF
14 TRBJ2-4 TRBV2 CASSEERGKNIQYF
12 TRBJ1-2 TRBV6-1 CASSLANYGYTF
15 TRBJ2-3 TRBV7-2 CASSFGGGSTDTQYF